What follows describes a single TCR beta chain. Germline values: CDR1 MGHRA, CDR2 YSYEKL. Germline trimming cut 1 base from V and 4 bases from J; bases unmatched to any gene: 7. CDR3 length: 17 residues. Time point specified: pretreatment peripheral blood. The data originate from a study of PD-L1 blockade in urothelial cancer. TCRdb's table, derived via immunoSEQ multiplex PCR, lists solely in-frame clones and lacks some. The table records under 55,000 clones, roughly 84% of them present only once. The sequence derives from a donor aged 40 or over with urothelial cancer. The specimen was PBMCs, collected around atezolizumab (anti-PD-L1) treatment. J is TRBJ2-3 and V is TRBV4-1; 11 positions match TRBD2. The CDR3 sequence is CASSQGPSGRRADTQYF. CDR3 bases: TGCGCCAGCAGCCAAGGGCCTAGCGGGAGGAGGGCAGATACGCAGTATTTT.